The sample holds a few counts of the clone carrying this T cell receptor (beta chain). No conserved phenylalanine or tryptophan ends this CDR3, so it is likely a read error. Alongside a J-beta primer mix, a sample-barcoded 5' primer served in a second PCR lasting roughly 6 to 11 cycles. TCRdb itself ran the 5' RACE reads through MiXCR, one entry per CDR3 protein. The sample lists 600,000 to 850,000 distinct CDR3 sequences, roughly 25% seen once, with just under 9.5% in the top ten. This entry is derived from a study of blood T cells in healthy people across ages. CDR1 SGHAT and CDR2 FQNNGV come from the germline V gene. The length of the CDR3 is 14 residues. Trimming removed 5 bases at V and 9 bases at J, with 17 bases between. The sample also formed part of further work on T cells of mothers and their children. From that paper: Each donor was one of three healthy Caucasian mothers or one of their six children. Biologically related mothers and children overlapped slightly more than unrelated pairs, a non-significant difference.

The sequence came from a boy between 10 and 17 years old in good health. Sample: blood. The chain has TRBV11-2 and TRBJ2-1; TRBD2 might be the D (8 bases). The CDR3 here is CASSADRAGGEQFL. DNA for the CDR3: TGTGCCAGCAGCGCCGACAGGGCGGGGGGTGAGCAGTTCCTC.